The clone carrying this TCR beta chain was picked up a small number of times. What it binds is not known. This specimen belongs to a study of T-cell memory formation after mild COVID-19. Study in general: Largely donor-specific TCR clusters were found.

Constant-segment primers served in 5'RACE that generated TCR alpha and TCR beta cDNA libraries bearing sample barcodes and UMIs. One entry per CDR3 protein, called by TCRdb with MiXCR from the 5' RACE reads. The data hold 300,000 to 350,000 distinct CDR3 sequences, with approximately 19% observed a single time. The CDR3 totals 13 residues. Trimming took off 7 bases at V and 0 bases at J, with 4 bases between the two ends. CDR1 and CDR2 (germline): SGHDN, FVKESK. Study-wide findings and caveats: Some clones that responded turned up in pre-infection memory, which suggests that cross-reactive memory joined in. CD4+ contracting clones were found mainly in CM and EM, and CD8+ ones in EMRA.

The receptor was isolated from a man between 18 and 29 years old who had mild COVID-19 (a few samples of this study predate the infection). Cell type and time point are not known. The rearrangement links TRBV14 to TRBJ2-6; the D is unclear. The sample consisted of PBMCs or a T cell subset sorted from them (not recorded which). The CDR3 sequence: CASTASGANVLTF. CDR3 in DNA: TGTGCCAGCACTGCCTCTGGGGCCAACGTCCTGACTTTC.